This TCR beta chain derives from a study of human T cells and chemical hapten exposure. Study at large: On roughly 2 cm by roughly 2 cm of upper inner arm skin, sensitization was performed with 2% DPC. Weekly scalp doses of diphenylcyclopropenone were given to patients during the roughly 23-week study. Across samples, TCR yields varied, mostly owing to small differences in pooled library volumes.

As to time point: pre-sensitization, week 0. As for treatment: therapeutic diphenylcyclopropenone sensitization with weekly scalp DPC. The library tagged each cDNA molecule with unique molecular identifiers. TCRdb passed the RACE reads through MiXCR, listing each CDR3 protein once. The table records over 35,000 distinct CDR3 sequences, roughly a tenth of them present only once. Sequencing used whole blood, obtained in connection with sensitization to the hapten diphenylcyclopropenone (DPC). The sequence came from a man aged 25-45 years with alopecia areata. Some clones in this sample may be carry-over from other donors' samples.

The CDR3 DNA follows: TGTGCCAGCAGCTTAGGGTTAGCGGGGGTCTCCTACAATGAGCAGTTCTTC. Protein sequence: CASSLGLAGVSYNEQFF. The chain employs TRBV7-2 and TRBJ2-1, with TRBD2 identical over 9 bases. This CDR3 has 17 residues. CDR1 is SGHTA and CDR2 is FQGNSA in the germline V gene. J gave up 0 bases and V 1 base, and 4 bases lay outside the gene matches.